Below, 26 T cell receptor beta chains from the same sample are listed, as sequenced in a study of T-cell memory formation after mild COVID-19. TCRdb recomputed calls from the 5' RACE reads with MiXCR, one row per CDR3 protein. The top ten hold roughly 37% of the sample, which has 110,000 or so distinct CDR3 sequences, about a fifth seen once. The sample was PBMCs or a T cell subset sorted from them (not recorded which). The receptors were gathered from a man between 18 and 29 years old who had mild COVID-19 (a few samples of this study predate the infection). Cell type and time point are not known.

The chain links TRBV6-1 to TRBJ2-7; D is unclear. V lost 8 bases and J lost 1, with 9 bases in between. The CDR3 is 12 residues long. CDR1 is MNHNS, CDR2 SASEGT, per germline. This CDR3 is CASSTGSYEQYV. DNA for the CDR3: TGTGCCAGCTCGACTGGGTCCTACGAGCAGTACGTC.

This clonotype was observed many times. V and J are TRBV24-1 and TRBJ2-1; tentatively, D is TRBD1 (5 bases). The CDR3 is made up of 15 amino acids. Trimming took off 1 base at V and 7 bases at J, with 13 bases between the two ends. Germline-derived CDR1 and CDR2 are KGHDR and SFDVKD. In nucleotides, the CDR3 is TGTGCCACCAGTGATTTACCAGGGTTGGGGAATGAGCAGTTCTTC. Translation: CATSDLPGLGNEQFF.

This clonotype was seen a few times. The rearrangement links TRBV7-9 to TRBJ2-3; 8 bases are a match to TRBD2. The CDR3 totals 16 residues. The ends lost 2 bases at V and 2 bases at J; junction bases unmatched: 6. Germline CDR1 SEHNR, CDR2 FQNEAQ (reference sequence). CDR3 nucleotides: TGTGCCAGCAGCTTAATCCTAGCGGGCCTCACAGATACGCAGTATTTT. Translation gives CASSLILAGLTDTQYF.

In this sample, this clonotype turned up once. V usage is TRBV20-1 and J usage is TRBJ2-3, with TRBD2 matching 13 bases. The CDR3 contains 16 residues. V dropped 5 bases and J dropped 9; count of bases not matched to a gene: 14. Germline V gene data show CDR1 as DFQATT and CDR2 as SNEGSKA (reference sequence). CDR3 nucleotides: TGCAGTGCTCGTGGACTAGCGGGGGATTATGGGGTCACGCAGTATTTT. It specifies CSARGLAGDYGVTQYF.

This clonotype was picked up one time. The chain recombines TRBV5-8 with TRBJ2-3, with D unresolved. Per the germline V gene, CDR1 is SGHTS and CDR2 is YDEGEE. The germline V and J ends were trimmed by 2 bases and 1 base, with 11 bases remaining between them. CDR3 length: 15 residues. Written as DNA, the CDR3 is TGTGCCAGCAGCTTCGGCACCGCGGGCACAGATACGCAGTATTTT. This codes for CASSFGTAGTDTQYF.

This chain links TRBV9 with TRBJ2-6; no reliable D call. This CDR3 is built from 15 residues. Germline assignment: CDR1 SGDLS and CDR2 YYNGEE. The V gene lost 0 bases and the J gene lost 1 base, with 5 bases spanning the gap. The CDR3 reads CASSVEWSGANVLTF. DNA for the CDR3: TGTGCCAGCAGCGTAGAATGGTCTGGGGCCAACGTCCTGACTTTC.

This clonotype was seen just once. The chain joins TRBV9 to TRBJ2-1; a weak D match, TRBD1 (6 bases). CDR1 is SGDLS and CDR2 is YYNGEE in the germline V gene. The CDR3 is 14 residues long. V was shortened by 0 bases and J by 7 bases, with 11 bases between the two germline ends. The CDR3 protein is CASSVANRENEQFF. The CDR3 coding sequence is TGTGCCAGCAGCGTAGCTAACAGGGAAAATGAGCAGTTCTTC.

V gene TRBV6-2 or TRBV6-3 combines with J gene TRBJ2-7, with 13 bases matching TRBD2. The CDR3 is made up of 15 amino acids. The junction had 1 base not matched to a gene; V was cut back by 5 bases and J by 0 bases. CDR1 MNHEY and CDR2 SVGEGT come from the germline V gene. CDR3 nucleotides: TGTGCCAGCAGTGGACTAGCGGGGGTCTCCTACGAGCAGTACGTC. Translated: CASSGLAGVSYEQYV.

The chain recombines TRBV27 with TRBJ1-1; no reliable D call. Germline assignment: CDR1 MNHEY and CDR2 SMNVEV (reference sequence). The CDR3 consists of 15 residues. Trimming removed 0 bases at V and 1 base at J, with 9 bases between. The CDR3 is CASSLSPGGNTEAFF. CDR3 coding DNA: TGTGCCAGCAGTTTATCCCCTGGCGGGAACACTGAAGCTTTCTTT.

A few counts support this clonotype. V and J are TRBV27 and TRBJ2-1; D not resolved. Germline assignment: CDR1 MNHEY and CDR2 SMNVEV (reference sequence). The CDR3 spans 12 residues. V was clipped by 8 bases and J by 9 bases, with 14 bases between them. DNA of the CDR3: TGTGCCAGCTGCACCGGCTCCTCTGAGCAGTTCTTC. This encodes CASCTGSSEQFF.

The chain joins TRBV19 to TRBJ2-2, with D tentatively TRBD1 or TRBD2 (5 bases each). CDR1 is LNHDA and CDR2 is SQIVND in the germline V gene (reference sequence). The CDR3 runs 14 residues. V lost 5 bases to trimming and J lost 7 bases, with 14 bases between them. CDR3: CASSLGTAHGELFF. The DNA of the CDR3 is TGTGCCAGTAGTTTAGGGACGGCCCACGGGGAGCTGTTTTTT.

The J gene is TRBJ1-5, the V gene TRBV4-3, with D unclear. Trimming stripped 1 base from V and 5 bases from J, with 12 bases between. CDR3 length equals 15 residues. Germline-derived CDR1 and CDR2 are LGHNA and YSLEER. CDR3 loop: CASSQVADGYQPQHF. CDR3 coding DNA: TGCGCCAGCAGCCAAGTAGCAGATGGATATCAGCCCCAGCATTTT.

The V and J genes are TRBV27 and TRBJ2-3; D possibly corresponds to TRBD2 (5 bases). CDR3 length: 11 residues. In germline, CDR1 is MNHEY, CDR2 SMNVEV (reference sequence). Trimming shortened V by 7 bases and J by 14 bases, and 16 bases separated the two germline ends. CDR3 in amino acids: CASTPSRSRYF. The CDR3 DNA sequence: TGTGCCAGCACCCCTAGCAGGAGTAGGTATTTT.

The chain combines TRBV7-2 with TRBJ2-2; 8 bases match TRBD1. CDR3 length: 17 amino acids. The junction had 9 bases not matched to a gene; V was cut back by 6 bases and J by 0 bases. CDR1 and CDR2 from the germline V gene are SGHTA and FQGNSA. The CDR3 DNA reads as TGTGCCAGCAGACTAGACCCGGGACAGGCGAACACCGGGGAGCTGTTTTTT. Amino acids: CASRLDPGQANTGELFF.

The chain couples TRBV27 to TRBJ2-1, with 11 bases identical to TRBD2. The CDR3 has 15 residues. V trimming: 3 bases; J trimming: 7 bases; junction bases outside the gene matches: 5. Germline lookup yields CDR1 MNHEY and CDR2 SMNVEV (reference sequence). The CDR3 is CASSFLAGGQNEQFF. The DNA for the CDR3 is TGTGCCAGCAGTTTTTTAGCGGGGGGGCAAAATGAGCAGTTCTTC.

The DNA for the CDR3 is TGTGCCTGGAAAGAGGGAGAGACCCAGTACTTC. This codes for CAWKEGETQYF. This chain connects TRBV30 to TRBJ2-5; possible D gene TRBD2, 5 bases. With 4 bases removed from V and 4 bases from J, the gap between germline ends came to 7 bases. Looked up from germline, CDR1 is GTSNPN and CDR2 is SVGIG (reference sequence). CDR3 length: 11 amino acids.

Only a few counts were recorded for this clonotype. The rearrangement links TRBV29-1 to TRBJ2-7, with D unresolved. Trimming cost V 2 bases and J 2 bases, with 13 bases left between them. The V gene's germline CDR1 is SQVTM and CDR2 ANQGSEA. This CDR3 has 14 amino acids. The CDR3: CSVELLSTPYEQYF. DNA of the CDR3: TGCAGCGTTGAACTCTTGAGTACCCCCTACGAGCAGTACTTC.

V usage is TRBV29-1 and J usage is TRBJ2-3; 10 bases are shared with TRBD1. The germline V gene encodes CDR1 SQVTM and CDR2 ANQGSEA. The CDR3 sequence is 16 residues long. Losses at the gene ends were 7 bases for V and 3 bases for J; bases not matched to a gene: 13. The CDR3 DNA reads TGCAGCGGTATTCCCGGGACAGGGGCAATTACAGATACGCAGTATTTT. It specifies CSGIPGTGAITDTQYF.

As DNA, the CDR3 is TGTGCCAGCAGTACTCTCCGGACAGTGAACACCGGGGAGCTGTTTTTT. It codes for CASSTLRTVNTGELFF. This rearrangement joins TRBV7-9 to TRBJ2-2; possible D gene TRBD1, 6 bases. The germline V gene encodes CDR1 SEHNR and CDR2 FQNEAQ (reference sequence). The CDR3 has 16 residues. The germline V and J ends were trimmed by 6 bases and 1 base, with 15 bases remaining between them. The full variable domain, in which reference TRBV7-9 and TRBJ2-2 provide the parts outside the CDR3, is DTGVSQNPRHKITKRGQNVTFRCDPISEHNRLYWYRQTLGQGPEFLTYFQNEAQLEKSRLLSDRFSAERPKGSFSTLEIQRTEQGDSAMYLCASSTLRTVNTGELFFGEGSRLTVL.

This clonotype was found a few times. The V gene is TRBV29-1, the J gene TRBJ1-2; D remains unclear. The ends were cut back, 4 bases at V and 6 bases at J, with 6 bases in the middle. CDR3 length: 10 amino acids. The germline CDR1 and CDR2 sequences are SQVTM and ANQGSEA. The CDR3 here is CSVVTDGYTF. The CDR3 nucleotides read TGCAGCGTTGTGACGGATGGCTACACCTTC.

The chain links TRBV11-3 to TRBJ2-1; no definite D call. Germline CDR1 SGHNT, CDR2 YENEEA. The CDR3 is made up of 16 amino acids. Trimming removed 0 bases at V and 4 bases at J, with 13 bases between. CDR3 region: CASSLEAGPPYNEQFF. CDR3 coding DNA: TGTGCCAGCAGCTTAGAGGCAGGCCCGCCTTACAATGAGCAGTTCTTC.

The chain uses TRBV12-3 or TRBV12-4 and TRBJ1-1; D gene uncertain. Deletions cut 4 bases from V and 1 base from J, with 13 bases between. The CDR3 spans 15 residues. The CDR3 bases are TGTGCCAGCAGTTCAGACGTCACGGCGAACACTGAAGCTTTCTTT. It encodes CASSSDVTANTEAFF.

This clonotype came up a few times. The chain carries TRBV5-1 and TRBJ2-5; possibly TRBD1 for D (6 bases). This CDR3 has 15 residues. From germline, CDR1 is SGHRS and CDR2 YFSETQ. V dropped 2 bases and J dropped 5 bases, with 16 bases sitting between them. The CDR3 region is CASSLTSTGVETQYF. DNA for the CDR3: TGCGCCAGCAGCTTAACTTCGACAGGCGTGGAGACCCAGTACTTC.

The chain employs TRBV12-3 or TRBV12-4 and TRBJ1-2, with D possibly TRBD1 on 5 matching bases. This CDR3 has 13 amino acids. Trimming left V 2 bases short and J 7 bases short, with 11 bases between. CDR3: CASSLSKGSGYTF. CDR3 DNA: TGTGCCAGCAGTTTAAGTAAGGGGTCTGGCTACACCTTC.

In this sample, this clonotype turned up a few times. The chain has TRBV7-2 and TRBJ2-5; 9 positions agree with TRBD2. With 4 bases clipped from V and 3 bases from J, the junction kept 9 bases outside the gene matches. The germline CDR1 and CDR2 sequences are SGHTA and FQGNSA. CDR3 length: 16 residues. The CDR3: CASSSLAGEVEETQYF. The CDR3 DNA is TGTGCCAGCAGCTCTTTAGCGGGGGAGGTGGAAGAGACCCAGTACTTC.

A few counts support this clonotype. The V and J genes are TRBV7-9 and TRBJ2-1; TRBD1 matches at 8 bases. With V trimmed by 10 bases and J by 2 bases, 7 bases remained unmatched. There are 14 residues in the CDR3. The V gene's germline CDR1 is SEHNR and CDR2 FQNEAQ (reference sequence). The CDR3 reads CANDRQGPYNEQFF. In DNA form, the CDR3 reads TGTGCCAACGACAGACAGGGGCCCTACAATGAGCAGTTCTTC.